What follows are 20 T cell receptor beta chains derived from one specimen sequenced in a study of blood T cell repertoires in COVID-19. Repertoires were generated with immunoSEQ multiplex PCR, while TCRdb's copy carries only in-frame clones and drops some. The data show about 340,000 clones, about 87% seen once. Material for sequencing was peripheral blood. These receptors were collected from a woman in her forties or fifties with COVID-19, enrolled during active disease.

The chain joins TRBV4-2 to TRBJ2-3; TRBD2 agrees at 7 bases. Germline loops: CDR1 LGHNA, CDR2 YNFKEQ. V lost 0 bases to trimming and J lost 9 bases; unmatched junction nucleotides: 6. The CDR3 length is 14 residues. This CDR3 reads CASSQDREARTQYF. In nucleotides, the CDR3 is TGTGCCAGCAGCCAAGATCGGGAGGCGCGCACGCAGTATTTT.

This chain's CDR3 is CASLTSGEQYF. In DNA form, the CDR3 reads TGTGCCAGCCTGACGTCGGGCGAGCAGTACTTC. V is TRBV28 and J is TRBJ2-7; D not certain. V gave up 8 bases and J gave up 6 bases, with 11 bases separating them. The CDR3 is made up of 11 amino acids. CDR1 and CDR2 (germline): MDHEN, SYDVKM. The full variable domain, its missing parts supplied by reference TRBV28 and TRBJ2-7, is DVKVTQSSRYLVKRTGEKVFLECVQDMDHENMFWYRQDPGLGLRLIYFSYDVKMKEKGDIPEGYSVSREKKERFSLILESASTNQTSMYLCASLTSGEQYFGPGTRLTVT.

The rearrangement links TRBV10-3 to TRBJ2-1; D is uncertain. V lost 1 base, J lost 5 bases, and 12 bases lay in between. This CDR3 has 15 amino acids. Germline CDR1 is ENHRY and CDR2 is SYGVKD. DNA of the CDR3: TGTGCCATCAGTGAGTTAACAGAGACAAACAATGAGCAGTTCTTC. It encodes CAISELTETNNEQFF.

The chain employs TRBV5-1 and TRBJ1-1; TRBD1 matches at 10 bases. This CDR3 is built from 15 residues. Germline loops: CDR1 SGHRS, CDR2 YFSETQ. With 5 bases clipped from V and 2 bases from J, the junction kept 6 bases outside the gene matches. The CDR3 sequence: CASRPRTGGNTEAFF. The CDR3 nucleotides read TGCGCCAGCAGACCTAGGACAGGGGGTAACACTGAAGCTTTCTTT.

The chain has TRBV5-1 and TRBJ2-1; D is unclear. CDR3 length: 16 residues. V shed 0 bases and J shed 4 bases, with 14 bases lying between them. CDR1 is SGHRS and CDR2 is YFSETQ in the germline V gene. The CDR3 nucleotides are TGCGCCAGCAGCTTGGCCGTAGGCGGAGATTACAATGAGCAGTTCTTC. The encoded protein is CASSLAVGGDYNEQFF.

This clone was recorded only once. The rearrangement links TRBV5-4 to TRBJ1-1; 8 bases fit TRBD1. The germline CDR1 and CDR2 sequences are SGHNT and YYREEE (reference sequence). This CDR3 has 16 residues. Unmatched junction bases numbered 5, after V lost 0 bases and J lost 1 base. This CDR3 reads CASSLGDRTRNTEAFF. The DNA of the CDR3 is TGTGCCAGCAGCTTGGGGGACAGGACACGGAACACTGAAGCTTTCTTT.

The J gene is TRBJ2-7, the V gene TRBV2, with D unresolved. Germline V gene lookup returns CDR1 SNHLY and CDR2 FYNNEI. There are 13 residues in the CDR3. The V gene lost 8 bases and the J gene lost 2 bases, with 13 bases spanning the gap. Here the CDR3 DNA reads TGTGCCAGCCGACCGGGTCTACCCTACGAGCAGTACTTC. As protein: CASRPGLPYEQYF.

The CDR3 protein is CASSLAGTGITGELFF. DNA for the CDR3: TGTGCCAGCAGCCTGGCCGGGACAGGGATAACCGGGGAGCTGTTTTTT. The chain has TRBV13 and TRBJ2-2; 9 bases fit TRBD1. Germline V lookup: CDR1 PRHDT, CDR2 FYEKMQ (reference sequence). V lost 5 bases to trimming and J lost 5 bases; unmatched junction nucleotides: 9. This CDR3 is 16 amino acids long.

V is TRBV7-9 and J is TRBJ2-3; 8 bases map to TRBD2. Trimming cost V 6 bases and J 6 bases; bases outside gene matches: 11. This CDR3 comprises 15 residues. Per germline, CDR1 SEHNR and CDR2 FQNEAQ (reference sequence). The DNA of the CDR3 is TGTGCCAGCAGTTCTAGCGGGCCTCGGGTCGATACGCAGTATTTT. Amino acid sequence: CASSSSGPRVDTQYF.

This chain connects TRBV28 to TRBJ1-2; D perhaps matches TRBD1 (5 bases). CDR3 length: 14 residues. The V end lost 5 bases, the J end lost 4 bases, and 14 bases lay between the germline ends. Germline-derived CDR1 and CDR2 are MDHEN and SYDVKM. This CDR3 is CASSPPGASYGYTF. In DNA, the CDR3 is TGTGCCAGCAGTCCCCCTGGGGCCAGCTATGGCTACACCTTC.

The V gene is TRBV6-5, the J gene TRBJ1-6, with TRBD1 matching 10 bases. This CDR3 is 14 amino acids long. Germline loops: CDR1 MNHEY, CDR2 SVGAGI. V lost 4 bases and J lost 13; bases outside the gene matches: 7. Written as DNA, the CDR3 is TGTGCCAGCAGTTCGAGGACAGGGGGGTACCCCCTCCACTTT. Its translation: CASSSRTGGYPLHF.

This clone was recorded only once. The chain recombines TRBV10-3 with TRBJ1-3; 9 bases match TRBD1. The CDR3 runs to 16 residues. V dropped 3 bases and J dropped 2; count of bases not matched to a gene: 5. Germline assignment: CDR1 ENHRY and CDR2 SYGVKD. DNA of the CDR3: TGTGCCATCAGTGACCCGGGACAGGGAACTGGAAACACCATATATTTT. Amino acid sequence: CAISDPGQGTGNTIYF.

The chain recombines TRBV11-3 with TRBJ2-7, with D perhaps TRBD2 (6 bases). Between the trimmed V and J ends, which lost 7 bases and 0 bases, there was a span of 13 bases. Germline loops: CDR1 SGHNT, CDR2 YENEEA. This CDR3 is built from 14 residues. This CDR3 reads CASTEIAASYEQYF. The CDR3 nucleotides read TGTGCCAGCACGGAAATAGCGGCCTCCTACGAGCAGTACTTC.

This clone occurred a few times. The chain employs TRBV6-5 and TRBJ2-5; a possible D gene is TRBD2 (6 bases). V lost 2 bases, J lost 3 bases, and 16 bases lay in between. The germline gives CDR1 MNHEY, CDR2 SVGAGI. The CDR3 has 16 amino acids. CDR3: CASSYNSGGSEETQYF. CDR3 DNA sequence: TGTGCCAGCAGTTACAATTCCGGGGGATCTGAAGAGACCCAGTACTTC.

This clone occurred once. The rearrangement links TRBV7-2 to TRBJ1-2; D gene unclear. V lost 5 bases, J lost 8 bases, and 15 bases lay in between. The germline CDR1 and CDR2 sequences are SGHTA and FQGNSA. The CDR3 has 13 residues. The DNA of the CDR3 is TGTGCCAGCAGCGGGAAACGGGATGAGGGCTACACCTTC. It encodes CASSGKRDEGYTF.

The chain couples TRBV24-1 to TRBJ2-1, with D possibly matching TRBD2 (7 bases). V was cut by 0 bases and J by 6 bases, with 11 bases left in between. The CDR3 sequence is 15 residues long. CDR1 and CDR2 (germline): KGHDR, SFDVKD. CDR3 sequence: CATSDLRGGGNEQFF. The CDR3 nucleotides are TGTGCCACCAGTGATTTGAGAGGGGGGGGCAATGAGCAGTTCTTC.

The gene calls are TRBV28 and TRBJ2-7, with D perhaps TRBD1 (5 bases). V was trimmed by 2 bases and J by 2 bases, leaving 13 bases between them. Germline values: CDR1 MDHEN, CDR2 SYDVKM. This CDR3 is built from 15 residues. CDR3 sequence (DNA): TGTGCCAGCAGTTTACCCTCGGCCAGGGCCTACGAGCAGTACTTC. It codes for CASSLPSARAYEQYF.

This chain links TRBV7-9 with TRBJ2-1; 13 bases line up with TRBD2. The germline gives CDR1 SEHNR, CDR2 FQNEAQ (reference sequence). The J segment lost 5 bases and the V segment lost 2 bases, leaving 3 bases of the junction unmatched. This CDR3 has 16 amino acids. The CDR3 coding sequence is TGTGCCAGCAGCTTAACCGGGACTAGCGGGAACAATGAGCAGTTCTTC. This codes for CASSLTGTSGNNEQFF.

The chain joins TRBV18 to TRBJ2-2; D is unresolved. The CDR3 has 15 amino acids. Trimming cost V 0 bases and J 1 base, with 6 bases left between them. Germline V CDR1 and CDR2: KGHSH, LQKENI. In DNA, the CDR3 is TGTGCCAGCTCACCACCGTCAGGGAACACCGGGGAGCTGTTTTTT. Translation: CASSPPSGNTGELFF.

The chain combines TRBV5-1 with TRBJ1-2; weak D call: TRBD1 (5 bases). Deletions cut 4 bases from V and 7 bases from J, with 14 bases between. The CDR3 is 13 residues long. Germline V gene lookup returns CDR1 SGHRS and CDR2 YFSETQ. CDR3 sequence reads: CASSRDFEGGYTF. Written as DNA, the CDR3 is TGCGCCAGCAGCCGGGACTTCGAGGGTGGCTACACCTTC.